The 2 T cell receptor beta chains in this list originate from one sample, sequenced in a study of identical twins. TCRdb recomputed calls from the 5' RACE reads with MiXCR, one row per CDR3 protein. Among roughly 690,000 distinct CDR3 sequences, approximately 6.1% were seen once, and the ten largest hold around 1.7%. The sequenced material came from naive T cells sorted from blood. These receptors all stem from a man aged 18 to 30 in good health.

V is TRBV14 and J is TRBJ2-2; 9 positions agree with TRBD2. Germline CDR1 reads SGHDN; CDR2 reads FVKESK. Trimming removed 1 base from V and 5 bases from J; junction bases left unmatched: 5. This CDR3 spans 16 amino acids. The CDR3: CASSQGLAGITGELFF. CDR3 coding DNA: TGTGCCAGCAGCCAAGGCCTAGCGGGAATTACCGGGGAGCTGTTTTTT.

There are many counts of this clonotype. Here the CDR3 reads CASSPYVANTGELFF. The CDR3 bases are TGTGCCAGCAGCCCCTACGTCGCGAACACCGGGGAGCTGTTTTTT. J is TRBJ2-2 and V is TRBV7-2; D is undetermined. There are 15 residues in the CDR3. Germline lookup yields CDR1 SGHTA and CDR2 FQGNSA. V dropped 5 bases and J dropped 0 bases, with 10 bases sitting between them.